One and the same sample provided the 24 T cell receptor beta chains below, sequenced in a study of blood T cells in healthy people across ages. Primers used in a second PCR of about 6 to 12 cycles were a sample-barcoded 5' primer and a J-beta primer mix. Via MiXCR, TCRdb re-called the 5' RACE reads, giving one row per CDR3 protein. The sample has roughly 1,300,000 distinct CDR3 sequences, around 55% seen once. Sample: blood. Every receptor here comes from a man aged 18 to 29 in good health.

The chain recombines TRBV7-2 with TRBJ2-7, with D unresolved. The CDR3 contains 15 residues. CDR1 SGHTA and CDR2 FQGNSA come from the germline V gene. Deletions cut 4 bases from V and 2 bases from J, with 15 bases between. CDR3 DNA: TGTGCCAGCAGCTCCGCGGTCGTTTTGACCTACGAGCAGTACTTC. Translation gives CASSSAVVLTYEQYF.

This sequence joins TRBV5-1 and TRBJ2-1; D is tentatively TRBD1 or TRBD2 (5 bases each). V gave up 3 bases and J gave up 14 bases, with 15 bases separating them. Germline V lookup: CDR1 SGHRS, CDR2 YFSETQ. The CDR3 length is 12 residues. The DNA for the CDR3 is TGCGCCAGCAGCTGGGACGGACAATGGGAGTTCTTC. Its protein product is CASSWDGQWEFF.

Concerning this clonotype: An end of the junction differs from the germline gene, which may be a read error. V gene TRBV2 combines with J gene TRBJ2-1, with D maybe TRBD1 (5 bases). CDR1 SNHLY and CDR2 FYNNEI come from the germline V gene. The CDR3 is made up of 13 amino acids. The CDR3 nucleotides read TGTACCAGCAGTCCCGACAGCTACAATGAGCAGTTCTTC. Its translation is CTSSPDSYNEQFF.

The chain combines TRBV7-2 with TRBJ1-2, with D possibly matching TRBD1 (5 bases). The CDR3 has 15 residues. Germline values: CDR1 SGHTA, CDR2 FQGNSA. V was clipped by 1 base and J by 2 bases, with 11 bases between them. CDR3 DNA: TGTGCCAGCAGCTTAGAATCCGGACAAAACTATGGCTACACCTTC. Protein: CASSLESGQNYGYTF. Drawing the rest from reference TRBV7-2 and TRBJ1-2, the complete variable domain is GAGVSQSPSNKVTEKGKDVELRCDPISGHTALYWYRQSLGQGLEFLIYFQGNSAPDKSGLPSDRFSAERTGGSVSTLTIQRTQQEDSAVYLCASSLESGQNYGYTFGSGTRLTVV.

The J gene is TRBJ2-1, the V gene TRBV5-1, with 10 bases aligning to TRBD2. The V and J ends lost 4 bases and 1 base, in that order; junction bases with no gene match: 5. Germline CDR1 reads SGHRS; CDR2 reads YFSETQ. The CDR3 loop spans 16 amino acids. The CDR3 DNA sequence: TGCGCCAGCAGCCCGGAGGGACTAGCGTCCTACAATGAGCAGTTCTTC. It specifies CASSPEGLASYNEQFF.

This clonotype was seen only once. The chain uses TRBV5-5 and TRBJ2-7, with 8 bases aligning to TRBD1. The CDR3 is made up of 14 amino acids. Trimming took 4 bases from V and 6 from J; bases not matched to a gene: 9. Germline V lookup: CDR1 SGHKS, CDR2 YYEKEE (reference sequence). This CDR3 reads CASSLDRGTGEQYF. CDR3 DNA: TGTGCCAGCAGCCTCGACAGGGGAACTGGCGAGCAGTACTTC.

This clonotype was counted a single time. At one end, the junction sequence differs from germline, possibly due to a read error. J is TRBJ1-2 and V is TRBV24-1; tentative D call: TRBD1 (5 bases). CDR3 length: 11 residues. Germline-derived CDR1 and CDR2 are KGHDR and SFDVKD. The CDR3 coding sequence is TGTGCCGCCAGTGATCAGGGTACCTACACCTTC. Translation: CAASDQGTYTF.

The chain has TRBV7-2 and TRBJ2-5, with a weak D call TRBD2 (5 bases). The tail of the sequence fits TRBJ2-7 better, so the J call may be wrong. Germline-derived CDR1 and CDR2 are SGHTA and FQGNSA. This CDR3 has 14 residues. CDR3 region: CASSSPGSGDEQYF. CDR3 bases: TGTGCCAGCAGCTCCCCGGGGAGCGGCGACGAGCAGTACTTC.

The sample holds a few counts of this clonotype. The chain links TRBV29-1 to TRBJ2-7; D perhaps matches TRBD1 (6 bases). The CDR3 loop spans 14 amino acids. Per germline, CDR1 SQVTM and CDR2 ANQGSEA. Trimming stripped 4 bases from V and 0 bases from J, with 13 bases between. CDR3 sequence: CSVVLTGSSYEQYF. The DNA of the CDR3 is TGCAGCGTTGTCCTTACAGGGAGCTCCTACGAGCAGTACTTC.

This clonotype was detected once. The CDR3 nucleotides read TGTGCCAGCAGCCCCGGGACAGGGACCACTGAAGCTTTCTTT. Translation gives CASSPGTGTTEAFF. This chain joins TRBV7-6 and TRBJ1-1; the match to TRBD1 covers 9 bases. Per the germline V gene, CDR1 is SGHVS and CDR2 is FNYEAQ. This CDR3 comprises 14 residues. Trimming at V came to 5 bases and at J to 4 bases, leaving 5 bases not matched to a gene.

The rearrangement links TRBV2 to TRBJ2-1; D gene uncertain. Germline assignment: CDR1 SNHLY and CDR2 FYNNEI. The V end lost 2 bases, the J end lost 7 bases, and 6 bases lay between the germline ends. This CDR3 comprises 12 residues. DNA for the CDR3: TGTGCCAGCAGTGAAACAGAAAATGAGCAGTTCTTC. Translated, it gives CASSETENEQFF.

J is TRBJ2-3 and V is TRBV27, with D unclear. From germline, CDR1 is MNHEY and CDR2 SMNVEV (reference sequence). Trimming took 7 bases from V and 0 from J, leaving 14 bases between them. CDR3 size: 15 residues. DNA of the CDR3: TGTGCCAGCAATCCCCGTTATACTAGCACAGATACGCAGTATTTT. Protein: CASNPRYTSTDTQYF.

The chain has TRBV29-1 and TRBJ2-7, with 9 bases lining up with TRBD1. The CDR3 loop spans 14 amino acids. CDR1 is SQVTM and CDR2 is ANQGSEA in the germline V gene. The trim removed 4 bases at V and 1 base at J, leaving 5 bases unmatched. This CDR3 reads CSVAETGGSYEQYF. The DNA for the CDR3 is TGCAGCGTTGCGGAGACAGGGGGGTCCTACGAGCAGTACTTC.

This clonotype was picked up one time. The junction and the germline gene differ at one end; a read error may be behind it. This chain uses TRBV4-2 with TRBJ1-2; D uncertain. Germline assignment: CDR1 LGHNA and CDR2 YNFKEQ. The CDR3 loop spans 14 amino acids. The CDR3 loop is CASRQDGSNYGYTF. As DNA, the CDR3 is TGTGCCAGCAGACAAGATGGCAGCAACTATGGCTACACCTTC.

The rearrangement joins TRBV18 to TRBJ2-5, with 8 bases that match TRBD1. Germline values: CDR1 KGHSH, CDR2 LQKENI. Germline trimming cut 3 bases from V and 5 bases from J; bases unmatched to any gene: 8. The CDR3 loop spans 15 amino acids. The CDR3 nucleotides are TGTGCCAGCTCACCCAGTCAGGGGGCAAAGGAGACCCAGTACTTC. Protein: CASSPSQGAKETQYF.

This clonotype was seen a handful of times. The V call is TRBV4-1, the J call TRBJ2-5, with D maybe TRBD1 (6 bases). Trimming left V 1 base short and J 1 base short, with 10 bases between. Germline-derived CDR1 and CDR2 are MGHRA and YSYEKL. CDR3 size: 15 residues. CDR3 sequence reads: CASSQVGAPQETQYF. As DNA, the CDR3 is TGCGCCAGCAGCCAAGTGGGGGCCCCCCAAGAGACCCAGTACTTC.

The chain links TRBV5-1 to TRBJ2-1, with unresolved D. The germline CDR1 and CDR2 sequences are SGHRS and YFSETQ. The CDR3 covers 14 residues. Trimming took 0 bases from V and 3 from J, leaving 7 bases between them. The CDR3 DNA reads TGCGCCAGCAGCTTGGCTTACCACTACAATGAGCAGTTCTTC. Its protein is CASSLAYHYNEQFF.

The CDR3: CAIRGTSGYGRDEQYF. The DNA of the CDR3 is TGTGCCATCAGGGGGACTAGCGGCTATGGAAGGGACGAGCAGTACTTC. The chain has TRBV10-3 and TRBJ2-7; TRBD2 matches 11 bases. CDR1 ENHRY and CDR2 SYGVKD come from the germline V gene. The CDR3 runs 16 residues. Unmatched junction bases numbered 12, after V lost 6 bases and J lost 5 bases.

The chain is built from TRBV28 and TRBJ2-7; 8 bases are a match to TRBD2. The CDR3 sequence is 16 residues long. Per germline, CDR1 MDHEN and CDR2 SYDVKM. V dropped 7 bases and J dropped 2; count of bases not matched to a gene: 13. CDR3 region: CASTPRAGTRAYEQYF. The CDR3 nucleotides read TGTGCCAGCACCCCCCGGGCCGGGACTAGGGCCTACGAGCAGTACTTC.

This clonotype was detected only once. Mismatch with germline at one junction end may stem from a read error. This chain uses TRBV2 with TRBJ2-3, with 12 bases identical to TRBD2. The CDR3 is made up of 15 amino acids. Germline V gives CDR1 SNHLY, CDR2 FYNNEI. CDR3 loop: CASRRLAGVGDPQYF. The CDR3 nucleotides read TGTGCCAGCAGGAGACTAGCGGGAGTAGGAGATCCGCAGTATTTT.

This rearrangement joins TRBV2 to TRBJ2-1; 11 nucleotides line up with TRBD2. The CDR3 sequence is 14 residues long. The V and J ends lost 2 bases and 8 bases, in that order; junction bases with no gene match: 2. CDR1 is SNHLY, CDR2 FYNNEI, per germline. In nucleotides, the CDR3 is TGTGCCAGCAGTGAAACTAGCGGGAGCCATGAGCAGTTCTTC. Amino acid sequence: CASSETSGSHEQFF.

This chain uses TRBV27 with TRBJ2-4; D is undetermined. The closer fit of TRBJ2-7 to the DNA end suggests the J call may be wrong. The CDR3 length is 15 residues. Germline CDR1 and CDR2: MNHEY and SMNVEV (reference sequence). The CDR3 reads CASAGWADGTYEQYF. The DNA of the CDR3 is TGTGCCAGCGCAGGATGGGCAGATGGAACCTACGAGCAGTACTTC.

The V call is TRBV20-1, the J call TRBJ2-3, with D possibly matching TRBD2 (7 bases). Looked up from germline, CDR1 is DFQATT and CDR2 is SNEGSKA (reference sequence). V lost 7 bases, J lost 5 bases, and 22 bases lay in between. CDR3 length equals 15 residues. The CDR3 sequence: CSGSGGGGVQDTQYF. As DNA, the CDR3 is TGCAGTGGGTCCGGAGGGGGGGGTGTACAAGATACGCAGTATTTT.

V usage is TRBV29-1 and J usage is TRBJ1-3, with D hard to call. The CDR3 is 13 residues long. Trimming removed 5 bases at V and 0 bases at J, with 8 bases between. Germline V gives CDR1 SQVTM, CDR2 ANQGSEA. CDR3 loop: CSVTRSSGNTIYF. CDR3 sequence (DNA): TGCAGCGTTACTAGGAGCTCTGGAAACACCATATATTTT. Looking up the rest from reference TRBV29-1 and TRBJ1-3 gives the full variable domain: SAVISQKPSRDICQRGTSLTIQCQVDSQVTMMFWYRQQPGQSLTLIATANQGSEATYESGFVIDKFPISRPNLTFSTLTVSNMSPEDSSIYLCSVTRSSGNTIYFGEGSWLTVV.